One T cell receptor (beta chain) is described in this entry. Its cognate antigen has yet to be identified. No base qualities exist here, and no much larger clone lies one base off it. The CDR3 regions of human TCRbeta chains were analyzed by immunosequencing. As for the original processing: Repertoire TCRs were matched against a reference library of SARS-CoV-2-specific TCRs generated with the MIRA antigen-specificity platform. Breadth was defined as the fraction of unique TCRs that were SARS-CoV-2-associated, and depth was defined as the fraction of total T cells that were SARS-CoV-2-associated. Using the MIRA data, every spike-specific TCR was mapped to the spike region that the TCR reacted to and assigned to either a CD4 or a CD8 class. Log10-transformed breadth and depth values were compared by one-way ANOVA with Sidak's multiple comparisons tests. TCRdb retrieved this table from immuneACCESS and kept in-frame rearrangements only. Not all clones are present; in checked studies, unresolved V genes account for under half, and no reason is known for the remainder. D and trimming come from the DNA, and the V and J calls and clone size come from that table. This sample has 150,000 to 160,000 clones in its table, and less than 90% of those were observed once. Together, the top ten hold more than 5.5% of the sample.

These data are taken from a study of T cell responses to AZD1222 COVID-19 vaccine (dated by TCRdb to the early 2020s). Broadly, across the study: A total of 233 trial participants underwent TCR sequencing, of whom 207 received two doses of AZD1222 and about 25 received two doses of the MenACWY control vaccine. Trial participants were enrolled by age into subgroups of 18-55, 56-69 and 70-plus years, and 148, 28 and 57 TCR-sequenced participants, respectively, were included in these subgroups.

Measured from the cysteine to the phenylalanine, the CDR3 is 15 residues long. The kept DNA is CDR3 alone, 45 bases in frame from the first base. V loses 8 bases, J loses 2 bases, and the germline ends lie 15 bases apart. Based on the germline V gene (reference sequence), the CDR1 and CDR2 sequences are MNHEY and SMNVEV. The investigation overall reported the following: Conclusions about previously exposed vaccinees are limited, since just six AZD1222 recipients were seropositive for SARS-CoV-2 at baseline. No day 14 peak-response samples were available, so repertoires were characterized only after the peak T cell response. Participants were mostly white British, with more females than males. The authors suggested clonal diversity may have been underestimated. Vaccine-associated CD4 TCRs spanned the whole spike protein, with dominant responses in regions 160-218 and 743-854. After two AZD1222 doses, both the breadth and the depth of spike-specific TCRs were significantly higher than at day 0 and than in MenACWY recipients. Reportedly, almost half of the unique spike-specific TCRs recognized epitopes lying outside the regions that are mutated in the B.1.351 and B.1.1.7 variants. The 56-69-year group was small, and its depth increase did not reach significance, likely because of low power.

The label giving this sample's time point can be read as: baseline before first vaccination. Per the publication, the treatment or condition label means: meningococcal conjugate vaccine given as trial control. The vaccinee samples were drawn from two UK trials, COV001 and COV002, one of which was a single-blind randomized controlled phase 2/3 trial testing AZD1222 (ChAdOx1 nCoV-19) in healthy adults. Trial participant PBMC samples were collected at day 0 and day 28 after the second dose for TCRbeta chain sequencing. Sequences were derived from peripheral blood, sampled on day 0 of MenACWY control vaccination. The sequence joins TRBV27 to TRBJ1-4, and the D gene may be TRBD1, 6 bases matching. The receptor comes from an adult in good health. The sequence in DNA is TGTGCCAGCTCCGAGGGGGGTACGACTAATGAAAAACTGTTTTTT. This encodes CASSEGGTTNEKLFF.